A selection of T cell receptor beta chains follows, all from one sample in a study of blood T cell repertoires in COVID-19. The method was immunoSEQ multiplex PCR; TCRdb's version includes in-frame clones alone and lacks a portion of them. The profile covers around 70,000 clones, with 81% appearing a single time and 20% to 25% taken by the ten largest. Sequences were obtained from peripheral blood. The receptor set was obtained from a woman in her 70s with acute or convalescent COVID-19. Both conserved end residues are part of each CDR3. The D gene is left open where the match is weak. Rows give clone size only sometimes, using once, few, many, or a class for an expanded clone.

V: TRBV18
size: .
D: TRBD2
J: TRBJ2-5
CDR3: CASSQNLAGVGAQETQYF
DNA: TGTGCCAGCTCACAGAACCTAGCGGGAGTTGGGGCCCAAGAGACCCAGTACTTC

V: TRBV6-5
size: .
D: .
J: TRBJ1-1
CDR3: CASSYPGGTEAFF
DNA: TGTGCCAGCAGTTACCCGGGGGGAACTGAAGCTTTCTTT

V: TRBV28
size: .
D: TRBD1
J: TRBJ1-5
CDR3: CASQRTGGSQPQHF
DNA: TGTGCCAGCCAAAGGACAGGGGGCAGTCAGCCCCAGCATTTT

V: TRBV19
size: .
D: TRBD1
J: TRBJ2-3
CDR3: CASSGTGVPDTQYF
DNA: TGTGCCAGTAGTGGGACAGGGGTACCAGATACGCAGTATTTT

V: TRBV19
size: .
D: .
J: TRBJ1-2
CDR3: CASSIDLGGRGGGFGYTF
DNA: TGTGCCAGTAGTATAGATCTCGGCGGTCGGGGGGGAGGCTTTGGCTACACCTTC

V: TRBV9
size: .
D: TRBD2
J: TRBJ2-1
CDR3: CASSPRLAASSYNEQFF
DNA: TGTGCCAGCAGCCCTCGACTAGCCGCCAGTTCCTACAATGAGCAGTTCTTC

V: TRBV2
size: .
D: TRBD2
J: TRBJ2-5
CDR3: CASSSELAGEETQYF
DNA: TGTGCCAGCAGTTCCGAACTAGCGGGAGAAGAGACCCAGTACTTC

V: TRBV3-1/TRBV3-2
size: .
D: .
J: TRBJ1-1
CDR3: CASSQEGRTEAFF
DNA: TGTGCCAGCAGCCAAGAAGGGAGGACTGAAGCTTTCTTT

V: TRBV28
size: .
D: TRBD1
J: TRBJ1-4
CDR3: CASSIRQGATNEKLFF
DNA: TGTGCCAGCAGTATCAGACAGGGGGCAACTAATGAAAAACTGTTTTTT

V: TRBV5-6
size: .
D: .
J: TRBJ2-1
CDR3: CASRYWGLYNEQFF
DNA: TGTGCCAGCAGGTATTGGGGGCTCTACAATGAGCAGTTCTTC

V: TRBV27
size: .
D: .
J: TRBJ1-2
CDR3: CASSFLGTTDGYTF
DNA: TGTGCCAGCAGTTTTTTGGGGACTACAGATGGCTACACCTTC

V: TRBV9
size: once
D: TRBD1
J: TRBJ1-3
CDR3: CASSSRQGAGNTIYF
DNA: TGTGCCAGCAGCTCTCGACAGGGGGCCGGAAACACCATATATTTT

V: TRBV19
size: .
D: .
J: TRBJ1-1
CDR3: CASSMGQNTEAFF
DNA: TGTGCCAGTAGTATGGGGCAGAACACTGAAGCTTTCTTT

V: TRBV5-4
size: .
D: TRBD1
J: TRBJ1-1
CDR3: CASSKPDRPNTEAFF
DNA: TGTGCCAGCAGCAAGCCGGACAGGCCGAACACTGAAGCTTTCTTT

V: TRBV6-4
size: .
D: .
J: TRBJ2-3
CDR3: CASSLTLGADTQYF
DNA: TGTGCCAGCAGCCTAACGCTAGGGGCAGATACGCAGTATTTT

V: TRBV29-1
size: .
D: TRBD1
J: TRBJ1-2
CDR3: CSVEDGTASDYGYTF
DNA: TGCAGCGTTGAAGATGGGACAGCCTCGGACTATGGCTACACCTTC

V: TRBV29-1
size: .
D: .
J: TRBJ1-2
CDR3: CSVELGVRYGYTF
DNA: TGCAGCGTTGAATTGGGAGTTCGGTATGGCTACACCTTC

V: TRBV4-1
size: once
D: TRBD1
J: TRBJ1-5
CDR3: CASSQDQLQGQPQHF
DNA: TGCGCCAGCAGCCAAGATCAACTACAGGGGCAGCCCCAGCATTTT

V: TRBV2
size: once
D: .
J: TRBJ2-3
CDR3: CASSRSADTQYF
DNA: TGTGCCAGCAGTAGAAGCGCAGATACGCAGTATTTT

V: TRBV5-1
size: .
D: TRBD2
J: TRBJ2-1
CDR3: CASSLGRLADIYNEQFF
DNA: TGCGCCAGCAGCTTGGGTAGGCTAGCGGACATCTACAATGAGCAGTTCTTC

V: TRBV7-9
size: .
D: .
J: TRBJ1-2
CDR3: CASSLEAGARDDGYTF
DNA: TGTGCCAGCAGCTTAGAAGCGGGGGCGCGGGATGATGGCTACACCTTC

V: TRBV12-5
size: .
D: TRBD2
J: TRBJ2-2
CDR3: CASGLRGGRDTGELFF
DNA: TGTGCTAGTGGTTTGAGGGGCGGGAGGGATACCGGGGAGCTGTTTTTT

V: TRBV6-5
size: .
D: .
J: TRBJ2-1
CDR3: CASTPGHGEQFF
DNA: TGTGCCAGCACGCCGGGACACGGTGAGCAGTTCTTC

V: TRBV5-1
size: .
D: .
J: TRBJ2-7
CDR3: CASSLVVLPYEQYF
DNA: TGCGCCAGCAGCTTGGTAGTCCTTCCCTACGAGCAGTACTTC

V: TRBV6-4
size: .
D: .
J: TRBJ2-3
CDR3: CASSGSVDPTDTQYF
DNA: TGTGCCAGCAGTGGGAGTGTCGACCCTACAGATACGCAGTATTTT

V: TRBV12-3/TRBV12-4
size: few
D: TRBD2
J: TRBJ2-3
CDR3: CASSLALAGPGYF
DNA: TGTGCCAGCAGTTTAGCACTAGCGGGCCCCGGGTATTTT

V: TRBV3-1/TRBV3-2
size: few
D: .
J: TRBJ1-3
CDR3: CASSPRVSGNTIYF
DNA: TGTGCCAGCAGCCCCAGGGTCTCTGGAAACACCATATATTTT

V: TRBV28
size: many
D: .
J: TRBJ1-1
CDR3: CASSLAGLLSEAFF
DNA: TGTGCCAGCAGTTTGGCGGGGCTGTTGTCTGAAGCTTTCTTT

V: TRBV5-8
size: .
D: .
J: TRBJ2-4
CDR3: CASSPRYRATGAKNIQYF
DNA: TGTGCCAGCAGCCCCAGGTACAGGGCCACGGGAGCCAAAAACATTCAGTACTTC

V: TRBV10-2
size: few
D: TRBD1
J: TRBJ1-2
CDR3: CASSKGGADYGYTF
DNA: TGCGCCAGCTCAAAAGGGGGCGCCGACTATGGCTACACCTTC

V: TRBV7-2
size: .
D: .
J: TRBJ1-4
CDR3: CASSQEGPVEKLFF
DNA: TGTGCCAGCAGCCAGGAGGGGCCCGTCGAAAAACTGTTTTTT

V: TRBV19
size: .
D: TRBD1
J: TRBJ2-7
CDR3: CASSIVFGQGDYEQYF
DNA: TGTGCCAGTAGTATAGTATTTGGACAGGGGGATTACGAGCAGTACTTC

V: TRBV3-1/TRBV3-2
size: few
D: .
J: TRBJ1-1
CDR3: CASSQGGANTEAFF
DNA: TGTGCCAGCAGCCAAGGAGGAGCGAACACTGAAGCTTTCTTT

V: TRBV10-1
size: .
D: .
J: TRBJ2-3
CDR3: CASSEGGPYTDTQYF
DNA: TGCGCCAGCAGTGAGGGGGGCCCCTACACAGATACGCAGTATTTT

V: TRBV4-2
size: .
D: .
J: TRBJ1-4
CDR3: CASSQDHGYEKLFF
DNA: TGTGCCAGCAGCCAAGATCATGGCTATGAAAAACTGTTTTTT

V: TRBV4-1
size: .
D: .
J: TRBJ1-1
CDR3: CASLGVTEAFF
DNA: TGCGCCAGCCTAGGGGTAACTGAAGCTTTCTTT

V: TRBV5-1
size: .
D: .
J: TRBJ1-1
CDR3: CASSLAPGWAEAFF
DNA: TGCGCCAGCAGCTTGGCGCCCGGGTGGGCTGAAGCTTTCTTT

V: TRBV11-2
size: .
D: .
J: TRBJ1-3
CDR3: CASSSRQSSGNTIYF
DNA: TGTGCCAGCAGCTCCCGACAGAGCTCTGGAAACACCATATATTTT

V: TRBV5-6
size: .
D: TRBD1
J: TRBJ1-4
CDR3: CASSYGTGGNEKLFF
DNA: TGTGCCAGCAGCTACGGGACAGGGGGGAATGAAAAACTGTTTTTT

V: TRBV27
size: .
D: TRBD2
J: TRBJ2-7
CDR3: CASRIGLAGAWVQYF
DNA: TGTGCCAGCAGGATTGGACTAGCGGGAGCGTGGGTGCAGTACTTC

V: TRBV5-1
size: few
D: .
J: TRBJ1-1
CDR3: CASSSNTGTNTEAFF
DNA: TGCGCCAGCAGCTCCAATACAGGGACGAACACTGAAGCTTTCTTT

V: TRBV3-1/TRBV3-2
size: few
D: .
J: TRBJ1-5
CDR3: CASSHGSRQPQHF
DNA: TGTGCCAGCAGCCACGGCTCGAGGCAGCCCCAGCATTTT

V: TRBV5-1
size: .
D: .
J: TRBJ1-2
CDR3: CASSPDKIYGYTF
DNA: TGCGCCAGCAGCCCTGACAAGATCTATGGCTACACCTTC

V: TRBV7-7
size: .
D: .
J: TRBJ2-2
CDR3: CASRSRVGAANTGELFF
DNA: TGTGCCAGCAGATCCCGTGTGGGGGCGGCGAACACCGGGGAGCTGTTTTTT

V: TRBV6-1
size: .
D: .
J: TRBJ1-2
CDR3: CASRENGAGALSGYTF
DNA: TGTGCCAGCAGGGAAAATGGGGCAGGGGCGCTCAGCGGCTACACCTTC

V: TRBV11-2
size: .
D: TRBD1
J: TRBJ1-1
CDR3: CASILSGTGALEAFF
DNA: TGTGCCAGCATCCTGTCCGGGACAGGGGCCCTTGAAGCTTTCTTT

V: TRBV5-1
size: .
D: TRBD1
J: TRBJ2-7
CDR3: CASSPLTGTGAYEQYF
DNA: TGCGCCAGCAGCCCCCTGACCGGGACAGGGGCCTACGAGCAGTACTTC

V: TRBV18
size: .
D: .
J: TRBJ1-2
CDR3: CASSPRGGQPGGGYTF
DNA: TGTGCCAGCTCCCCTCGAGGGGGACAACCCGGGGGGGGCTACACCTTC

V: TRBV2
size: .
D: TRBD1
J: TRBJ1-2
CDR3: CASKVQGALRYGYTF
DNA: TGTGCCAGCAAAGTGCAGGGGGCGCTTAGATATGGCTACACCTTC